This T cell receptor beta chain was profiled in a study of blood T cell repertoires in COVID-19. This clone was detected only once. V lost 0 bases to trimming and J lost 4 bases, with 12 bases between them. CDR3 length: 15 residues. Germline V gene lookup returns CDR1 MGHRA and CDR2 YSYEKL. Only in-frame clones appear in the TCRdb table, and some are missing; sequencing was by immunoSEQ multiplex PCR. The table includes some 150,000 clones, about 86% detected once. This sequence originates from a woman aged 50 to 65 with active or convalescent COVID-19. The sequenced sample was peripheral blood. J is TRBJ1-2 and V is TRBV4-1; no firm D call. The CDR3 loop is CASSQELKEIYGYTF. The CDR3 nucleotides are TGCGCCAGCAGCCAAGAACTTAAAGAAATCTATGGCTACACCTTC.